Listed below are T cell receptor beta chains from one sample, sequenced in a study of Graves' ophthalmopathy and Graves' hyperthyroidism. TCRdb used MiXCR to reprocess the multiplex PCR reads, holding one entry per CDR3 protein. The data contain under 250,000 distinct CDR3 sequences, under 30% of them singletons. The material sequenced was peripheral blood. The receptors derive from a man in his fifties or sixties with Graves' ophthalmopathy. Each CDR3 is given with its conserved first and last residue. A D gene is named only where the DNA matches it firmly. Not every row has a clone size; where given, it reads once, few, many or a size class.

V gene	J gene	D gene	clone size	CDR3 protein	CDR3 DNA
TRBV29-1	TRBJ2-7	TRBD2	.	CSVEEGTSVRPVEQYF	TGCAGCGTTGAAGAGGGGACTAGCGTAAGACCTGTCGAGCAGTACTTC
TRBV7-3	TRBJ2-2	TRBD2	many	CASSLTGRSGELFF	TGTGCCAGCAGCTTAACCGGGAGGAGCGGGGAGCTGTTTTTT
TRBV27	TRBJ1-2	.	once	CASSIAPRRPAGYTF	TGTGCCAGTAGTATAGCCCCCAGAAGACCCGCTGGCTACACCTTC
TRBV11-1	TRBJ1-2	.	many	CASSFSPANYGYTF	TGTGCCAGCAGCTTTTCGCCAGCTAACTATGGCTACACCTTC
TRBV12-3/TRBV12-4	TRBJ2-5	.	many	CASSLPGQETQYF	TGTGCCAGCAGTTTACCAGGGCAAGAGACCCAGTACTTC
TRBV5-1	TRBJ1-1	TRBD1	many	CASSLGTGSVNTEAFF	TGCGCCAGCAGCTTGGGGACAGGTAGTGTGAACACTGAAGCTTTCTTT
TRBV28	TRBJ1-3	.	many	CASSPVFSGNTIYF	TGTGCCAGCAGCCCAGTTTTTTCTGGAAACACCATATATTTT
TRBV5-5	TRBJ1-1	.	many	CASSLAAGKWAEAFF	TGTGCCAGCAGCTTGGCGGCAGGGAAGTGGGCTGAAGCTTTCTTT
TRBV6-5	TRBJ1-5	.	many	CASSYRAWETNQPQHF	TGTGCCAGCAGTTATAGGGCTTGGGAAACCAATCAGCCCCAGCATTTT
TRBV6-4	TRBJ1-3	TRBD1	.	CASSDRDRGRGGNTIYF	TGTGCCAGCAGTGACCGGGACAGGGGAAGGGGTGGAAACACCATATATTTT
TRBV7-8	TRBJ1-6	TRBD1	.	CASRRDSLNNSPLHF	TGTGCCAGCAGACGGGACAGTCTAAATAATTCACCCCTCCACTTT
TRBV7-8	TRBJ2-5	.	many	CASSLSPGSLQETQYF	TGTGCCAGCAGCCTTAGCCCGGGATCCCTTCAAGAGACCCAGTACTTC
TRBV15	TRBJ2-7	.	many	CATSRAPPEQYF	TGTGCCACCAGCAGAGCCCCACCCGAGCAGTACTTC
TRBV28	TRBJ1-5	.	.	CASSLFRPSNQPQHF	TGTGCCAGCAGTTTATTCAGACCAAGCAATCAGCCCCAGCATTTT
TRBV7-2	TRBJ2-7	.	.	CASSQDSSSYEQYF	TGTGCCAGCAGCCAAGACAGTTCCTCCTACGAGCAGTACTTC
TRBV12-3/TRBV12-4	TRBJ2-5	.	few	CASSTLVRERTQYF	TGTGCCAGCAGTACCCTGGTGCGGGAACGGACCCAGTACTTC
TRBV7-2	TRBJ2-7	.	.	CASSLTDPPYEQYF	TGTGCCAGCAGCTTGACAGACCCCCCCTACGAGCAGTACTTC
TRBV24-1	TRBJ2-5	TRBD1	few	CATSDPGQGKTQYF	TGTGCCACCAGTGATCCCGGACAGGGAAAGACCCAGTACTTC
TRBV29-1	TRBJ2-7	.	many	CSVDGSQGYEQYF	TGCAGCGTTGATGGGTCCCAAGGGTATGAGCAGTACTTC
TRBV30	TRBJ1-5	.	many	CAWSIRDNQPQHF	TGTGCCTGGAGTATCAGGGACAATCAGCCCCAGCATTTT
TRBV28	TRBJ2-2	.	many	CASTANTGELFF	TGTGCCAGCACCGCGAACACCGGGGAGCTGTTTTTT